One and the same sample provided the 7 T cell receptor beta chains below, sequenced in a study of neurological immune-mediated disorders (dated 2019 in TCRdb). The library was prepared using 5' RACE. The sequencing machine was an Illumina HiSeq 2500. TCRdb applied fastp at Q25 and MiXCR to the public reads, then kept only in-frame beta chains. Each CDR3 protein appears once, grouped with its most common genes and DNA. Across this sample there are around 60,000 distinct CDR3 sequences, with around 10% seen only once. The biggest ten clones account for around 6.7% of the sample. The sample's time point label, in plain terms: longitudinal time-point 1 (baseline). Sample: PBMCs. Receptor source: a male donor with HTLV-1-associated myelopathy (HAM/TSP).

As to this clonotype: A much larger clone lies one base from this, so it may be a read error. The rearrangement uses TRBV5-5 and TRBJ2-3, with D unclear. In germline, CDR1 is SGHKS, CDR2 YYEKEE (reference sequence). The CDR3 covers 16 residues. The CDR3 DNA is TGTGCCAGCAGCTTGGTAAATTTGGGCTTCACATATACGCAGTATTTT. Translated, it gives CASSLVNLGFTYTQYF.

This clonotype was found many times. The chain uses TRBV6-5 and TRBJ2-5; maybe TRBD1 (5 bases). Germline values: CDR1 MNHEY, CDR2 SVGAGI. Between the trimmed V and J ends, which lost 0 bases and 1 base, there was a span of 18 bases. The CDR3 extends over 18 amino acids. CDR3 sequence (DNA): TGTGCCAGCAGTTACTCGTCTACAGGCTGGGCCCTCCAAGAGACCCAGTACTTC. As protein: CASSYSSTGWALQETQYF.

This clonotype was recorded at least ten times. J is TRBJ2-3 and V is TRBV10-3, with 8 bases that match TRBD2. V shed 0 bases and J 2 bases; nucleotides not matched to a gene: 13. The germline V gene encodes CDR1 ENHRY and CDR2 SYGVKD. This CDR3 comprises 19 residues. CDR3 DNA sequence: TGTGCCATCAGTGAGTCGGGGGGGGCACTAGCGGAGCTCACAGATACGCAGTATTTT. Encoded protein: CAISESGGALAELTDTQYF.

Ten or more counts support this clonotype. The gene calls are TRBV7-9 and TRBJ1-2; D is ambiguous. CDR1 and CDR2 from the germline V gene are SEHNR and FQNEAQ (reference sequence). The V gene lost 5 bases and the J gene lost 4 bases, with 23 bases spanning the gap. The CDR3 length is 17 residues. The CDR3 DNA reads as TGTGCCAGCAGCCAACCTCCTCTAGGGATGGTCGGCTATGGCTACACCTTC. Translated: CASSQPPLGMVGYGYTF.

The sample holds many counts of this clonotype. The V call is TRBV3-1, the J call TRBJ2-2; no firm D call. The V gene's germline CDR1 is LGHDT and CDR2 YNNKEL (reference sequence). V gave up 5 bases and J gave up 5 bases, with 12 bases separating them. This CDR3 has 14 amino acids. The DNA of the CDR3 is TGTGCCAGCAGCTTGACCACTACGACCGGGGAGCTGTTTTTT. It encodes CASSLTTTTGELFF. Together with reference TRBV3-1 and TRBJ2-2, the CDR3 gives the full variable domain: DTAVSQTPKYLVTQMGNDKSIKCEQNLGHDTMYWYKQDSKKFLKIMFSYNNKELIINETVPNRFSPKSPDKAHLNLHINSLELGDSAVYFCASSLTTTTGELFFGEGSRLTVL.

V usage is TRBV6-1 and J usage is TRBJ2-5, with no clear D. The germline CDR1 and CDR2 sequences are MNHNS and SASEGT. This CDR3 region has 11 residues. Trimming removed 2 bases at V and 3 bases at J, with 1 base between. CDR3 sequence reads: CASSEKETQYF. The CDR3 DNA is TGTGCCAGCAGTGAAAAAGAGACCCAGTACTTC.

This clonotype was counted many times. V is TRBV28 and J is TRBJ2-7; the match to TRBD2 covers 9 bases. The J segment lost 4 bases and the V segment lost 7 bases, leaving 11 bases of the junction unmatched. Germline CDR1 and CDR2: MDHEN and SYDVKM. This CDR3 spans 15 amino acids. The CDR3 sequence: CASTVNLAGSYEQYF. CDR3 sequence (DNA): TGTGCCAGCACCGTTAACCTAGCGGGGTCGTACGAGCAGTACTTC.